Each of the 30 T cell receptor beta chains below was sequenced from the same sample in a study of T cell responses to AZD1222 COVID-19 vaccine. The data were produced by immunoSEQ multiplex PCR, yet TCRdb's version contains in-frame clones alone and is incomplete. The sample comprises about 120,000 clones, roughly 91% of which are singletons, and approximately 5% rests with the top ten. The source material was peripheral blood, sampled 28 days after the second AZD1222 dose. These receptors were obtained from an adult who received the AZD1222 COVID-19 vaccine.

This clone was counted a few times. The chain is built from TRBV30 and TRBJ2-6; 8 bases are a match to TRBD1. V shed 3 bases, J shed 3 bases, and the junction held 7 bases outside the gene matches. The length of the CDR3 is 16 residues. Germline CDR1 GTSNPN, CDR2 SVGIG (reference sequence). CDR3 sequence reads: CAWRPTGGRGANVLTF. CDR3 nucleotide sequence: TGTGCCTGGAGACCAACAGGGGGGCGTGGGGCCAACGTCCTGACTTTC.

V is TRBV10-3 and J is TRBJ1-1; unclear D gene. V was pared by 10 bases and J by 1 base, with 13 bases between. Germline V gene sequence: CDR1 ENHRY, CDR2 SYGVKD. CDR3 size: 13 residues. CDR3 protein: CATLSTENTEAFF. The CDR3, as DNA: TGTGCCACGCTTTCTACAGAGAACACTGAAGCTTTCTTT.

The chain has TRBV2 and TRBJ1-5; 10 bases are a match to TRBD1. The CDR3 is 15 residues long. The germline CDR1 and CDR2 sequences are SNHLY and FYNNEI. Losses at the gene ends were 6 bases for V and 7 bases for J; bases not matched to a gene: 9. The CDR3 here is CASRLDRQGAQPQHF. CDR3 bases: TGTGCCAGCAGGCTAGACCGACAGGGGGCGCAGCCCCAGCATTTT. Full variable domain (missing parts from reference TRBV2 and TRBJ1-5): EPEVTQTPSHQVTQMGQEVILRCVPISNHLYFYWYRQILGQKVEFLVSFYNNEISEKSEIFDDQFSVERPDGSNFTLKIRSTKLEDSAMYFCASRLDRQGAQPQHFGDGTRLSIL.

The gene calls are TRBV5-1 and TRBJ2-6; tentatively, D is TRBD1 (6 bases). CDR1 and CDR2 from the germline V gene are SGHRS and YFSETQ. Trimming removed 3 bases at V and 3 bases at J, with 19 bases between. The CDR3 is 18 amino acids. Here the CDR3 reads CASSSFPGESFGANVLTF. The CDR3 DNA is TGCGCCAGCAGCTCCTTCCCAGGGGAATCCTTTGGGGCCAACGTCCTGACTTTC.

This clone was found once. V usage is TRBV6-2 or TRBV6-3 and J usage is TRBJ2-7; D tentatively reads TRBD1 or TRBD2 (7 bases each). The CDR3 is made up of 15 amino acids. The germline V and J ends were trimmed by 5 bases and 2 bases, with 16 bases remaining between them. Per the germline V gene, CDR1 is MNHEY and CDR2 is SVGEGT. CDR3 DNA: TGTGCCAGCAGTCCCACAGGGGAGGGGACCTACGAGCAGTACTTC. Its translation is CASSPTGEGTYEQYF.

The rearrangement links TRBV5-1 to TRBJ1-1, with D uncertain. This CDR3 comprises 16 residues. V lost 6 bases to trimming and J lost 0 bases, with 18 bases between them. Germline CDR1 reads SGHRS; CDR2 reads YFSETQ. This CDR3 is CASMKRSGHLNTEAFF. The CDR3 DNA sequence: TGCGCCAGCATGAAACGTTCCGGGCACTTGAACACTGAAGCTTTCTTT.

V is TRBV15 and J is TRBJ2-7; D is unclear. Trimming took off 0 bases at V and 6 bases at J, with 9 bases between the two ends. The CDR3 spans 13 residues. Germline CDR1 LNHNV, CDR2 YYDKDF (reference sequence). The CDR3 DNA sequence: TGTGCCACCAGCAGAGATCGTTTTTCCGAGCAGTACTTC. Amino acid sequence: CATSRDRFSEQYF.

The chain couples TRBV7-2 to TRBJ2-2; D gene ambiguous. From germline, CDR1 is SGHTA and CDR2 FQGNSA. With 2 bases removed from V and 1 base from J, the gap between germline ends came to 5 bases. The CDR3 is made up of 14 amino acids. The CDR3 loop reads CASSLPKNTGELFF. The CDR3, as DNA: TGTGCCAGCAGCTTACCAAAGAACACCGGGGAGCTGTTTTTT.

In its sample, this clone was seen once. The chain carries TRBV20-1 and TRBJ2-3, with D uncertain. The germline gives CDR1 DFQATT, CDR2 SNEGSKA (reference sequence). The CDR3 runs 11 residues. CDR3 DNA: TGCAGCATCGTCGATACAGATACGCAGTATTTT. Protein product: CSIVDTDTQYF.

The chain combines TRBV12-3 or TRBV12-4 with TRBJ1-1; weak D call: TRBD1 (6 bases). V lost 7 bases and J lost 6, with 12 bases in between. The CDR3 is 12 amino acids. CDR3 sequence (DNA): TGTGCCAGCACCCCGGGGGGCTCTGAAGCTTTCTTT. It is translated as CASTPGGSEAFF.

The gene calls are TRBV2 and TRBJ1-2; tentative D call: TRBD1 (6 bases). Germline assignment: CDR1 SNHLY and CDR2 FYNNEI. This CDR3 contains 13 residues. The germline V and J ends were trimmed by 6 bases and 6 bases, with 14 bases remaining between them. The CDR3 reads CASSRRGRDGYTF. DNA for the CDR3: TGTGCCAGCAGCCGCCGGGGGCGGGATGGCTACACCTTC.

The V and J genes are TRBV15 and TRBJ2-2; no clear D gene. This CDR3 has 16 residues. Trimming removed 1 base at V and 0 bases at J, with 9 bases between. CDR1 is LNHNV and CDR2 is YYDKDF in the germline V gene (reference sequence). In DNA form, the CDR3 reads TGTGCCACCAGCAGAGGCGCAGGTGCGAACACCGGGGAGCTGTTTTTT. Protein: CATSRGAGANTGELFF.

CDR3 in amino acids: CASSPKLPGGGSYEQYF. The CDR3 DNA is TGTGCCAGCAGCCCAAAGTTACCCGGAGGAGGTTCCTACGAGCAGTACTTC. V and J are TRBV3-1 (or the pseudogene TRBV3-2) and TRBJ2-7; possibly TRBD2 for D (5 bases). V shed 4 bases and J shed 1 base, with 20 bases lying between them. The V gene's germline CDR1 is LGHDT and CDR2 YNNKEL (reference sequence). The length of the CDR3 is 17 residues.

The chain employs TRBV5-6 and TRBJ1-2, with 9 bases fitting TRBD1. Germline lookup yields CDR1 SGHDT and CDR2 YYEEEE. J was trimmed by 4 bases and V by 5 bases; bases with no gene match: 6. This CDR3 has 14 residues. The CDR3 DNA sequence: TGTGCCAGCAGGGACAGGGGTTTACCCTATGGCTACACCTTC. This codes for CASRDRGLPYGYTF.

This clone showed up just once. V and J are TRBV12-3 or TRBV12-4 and TRBJ1-2, with D unresolved. The ends were cut back, 5 bases at V and 4 bases at J, with 11 bases in the middle. This CDR3 region has 13 residues. CDR3 amino acids: CASSPEGLYGYTF. The DNA of the CDR3 is TGTGCCAGCAGTCCCGAGGGTCTCTATGGCTACACCTTC.

The chain carries TRBV19 and TRBJ2-3, with D possibly matching TRBD2 (6 bases). The CDR3 length is 15 residues. Looked up from germline, CDR1 is LNHDA and CDR2 is SQIVND (reference sequence). Trimming shortened V by 7 bases and J by 0 bases, and 14 bases separated the two germline ends. For the CDR3, the DNA is TGTGCCAGTACTGACCGGGGACTTAGCACAGATACGCAGTATTTT. This gives the protein CASTDRGLSTDTQYF.

V and J are TRBV5-4 and TRBJ1-2, with 9 bases fitting TRBD1. The germline CDR1 and CDR2 sequences are SGHNT and YYREEE (reference sequence). V gave up 4 bases and J gave up 5 bases; unmatched junction bases: 6. There are 14 residues in the CDR3. For the CDR3, the DNA is TGTGCCAGCAGCACCATAGGACAGGGGTATGGCTACACCTTC. It translates to CASSTIGQGYGYTF.

J is TRBJ1-1 and V is TRBV27, with D possibly matching TRBD1 (5 bases). This CDR3 has 14 amino acids. The germline CDR1 and CDR2 sequences are MNHEY and SMNVEV (reference sequence). The ends were cut back, 6 bases at V and 1 base at J, with 12 bases in the middle. The CDR3 here is CASSLRQPNTEAFF. The CDR3 coding sequence is TGTGCCAGCAGCCTCCGACAGCCGAACACTGAAGCTTTCTTT.

This sequence joins TRBV6-5 and TRBJ2-3; D unresolved. This CDR3 is built from 15 residues. Germline V CDR1 and CDR2: MNHEY, SVGAGI. With 5 bases removed from V and 1 base from J, the gap between germline ends came to 13 bases. CDR3 loop: CASSQSPMGTDTQYF. CDR3 nucleotides: TGTGCCAGCAGTCAGTCCCCTATGGGCACAGATACGCAGTATTTT.

The chain is built from TRBV5-1 and TRBJ1-2; 9 nucleotides match TRBD1. The CDR3 is made up of 14 amino acids. Trimming removed 4 bases from V and 8 bases from J; junction bases left unmatched: 9. The germline V gene encodes CDR1 SGHRS and CDR2 YFSETQ. The CDR3 protein is CASSKDRGGRGYTF. CDR3 nucleotides: TGCGCCAGCAGCAAGGACAGGGGAGGTCGGGGCTACACCTTC.

The chain has TRBV19 and TRBJ1-5, with TRBD1 matching 7 bases. The CDR3 is made up of 16 amino acids. Germline V gene sequence: CDR1 LNHDA, CDR2 SQIVND (reference sequence). With 6 bases clipped from V and 3 bases from J, the junction kept 11 bases outside the gene matches. The CDR3 here is CASSTHRGSHNQPQHF. CDR3 sequence (DNA): TGTGCCAGTAGCACTCACAGGGGTTCACACAATCAGCCCCAGCATTTT.

The rearrangement links TRBV5-1 to TRBJ2-1; D may correspond to TRBD1 or TRBD2 (5 bases each). Between the trimmed V and J ends, which lost 1 base and 5 bases, there was a span of 13 bases. This CDR3 spans 15 amino acids. CDR1 is SGHRS and CDR2 is YFSETQ in the germline V gene. This chain's CDR3 is CASSLWAGTDNEQFF. In DNA, the CDR3 is TGCGCCAGCAGCTTGTGGGCCGGGACCGACAATGAGCAGTTCTTC.

This chain links TRBV19 with TRBJ2-7, with D uncertain. The CDR3 is made up of 13 amino acids. Germline V gene lookup returns CDR1 LNHDA and CDR2 SQIVND (reference sequence). Deletions cut 0 bases from V and 3 bases from J, with 6 bases between. The CDR3 region has the DNA TGTGCCAGTAGTATAGATCCCGACTACGAGCAGTACTTC. Protein: CASSIDPDYEQYF. Supplemented by reference TRBV19 and TRBJ2-7, the full variable domain reads DGGITQSPKYLFRKEGQNVTLSCEQNLNHDAMYWYRQDPGQGLRLIYYSQIVNDFQKGDIAEGYSVSREKKESFPLTVTSAQKNPTAFYLCASSIDPDYEQYFGPGTRLTVT.

The chain combines TRBV28 with TRBJ1-6; D gene unclear. CDR1 is MDHEN and CDR2 is SYDVKM in the germline V gene. This CDR3 has 14 residues. Trimming pared 6 bases from V and 7 bases from J, leaving 13 bases between. The CDR3: CASSLPVGNSPLHF. CDR3 in DNA: TGTGCCAGCAGCTTACCCGTGGGAAATTCACCCCTCCACTTT.

The gene calls are TRBV19 and TRBJ1-2, with a possible D match to TRBD1 (6 bases). V lost 8 bases and J lost 4, with 14 bases in between. CDR3 length: 13 residues. The germline CDR1 and CDR2 sequences are LNHDA and SQIVND (reference sequence). The CDR3 here is CASFSKGGYGYTF. DNA of the CDR3: TGTGCCAGTTTCTCCAAAGGGGGCTATGGCTACACCTTC.

This clone was found once. The chain couples TRBV5-6 to TRBJ1-2; 9 bases fit TRBD1. The V gene end was trimmed by 0 bases and the J gene end by 3 bases; junction bases not matched to a gene: 0. The germline V gene encodes CDR1 SGHDT and CDR2 YYEEEE. The CDR3 totals 14 residues. CDR3 sequence (DNA): TGTGCCAGCAGCTTGGGGGACAGGGACTATGGCTACACCTTC. Encoded protein: CASSLGDRDYGYTF. The full variable domain, with the rest looked up from reference TRBV5-6 and TRBJ1-2, is DAGVTQSPTHLIKTRGQQVTLRCSPKSGHDTVSWYQQALGQGPQFIFQYYEEEERQRGNFPDRFSGHQFPNYSSELNVNALLLGDSALYLCASSLGDRDYGYTFGSGTRLTVV.

The rearrangement joins TRBV11-2 to TRBJ1-2; D unresolved. Germline values: CDR1 SGHAT, CDR2 FQNNGV. The V end lost 4 bases, the J end lost 4 bases, and 16 bases lay between the germline ends. The CDR3 sequence is 15 residues long. The DNA for the CDR3 is TGTGCCAGCAGCTCCCCTGGGGAGTTGACCTATGGCTACACCTTC. Encoded protein: CASSSPGELTYGYTF.

This clone was seen a few times. The chain links TRBV6-2 or TRBV6-3 to TRBJ1-2; D not resolved. Germline V gene sequence: CDR1 MNHEY, CDR2 SVGEGT. V was clipped by 2 bases and J by 9 bases, with 13 bases between them. This CDR3 is built from 13 residues. The CDR3 sequence is CASSYQEDGSYTF. As DNA, the CDR3 is TGTGCCAGCAGTTACCAGGAAGACGGGAGCTACACCTTC.

The gene calls are TRBV2 and TRBJ2-7; D not resolved. The V end was cut by 6 bases, the J end by 4 bases, with 16 bases between. The CDR3 spans 14 residues. Germline V gene sequence: CDR1 SNHLY, CDR2 FYNNEI. The CDR3 nucleotides are TGTGCCAGCAGAGGTGGCAGGTTTTCATACGAGCAGTACTTC. Translating it yields CASRGGRFSYEQYF.

The chain couples TRBV7-9 to TRBJ2-3; 11 bases line up with TRBD2. V shed 4 bases and J 6 bases; nucleotides not matched to a gene: 9. Germline V gene sequence: CDR1 SEHNR, CDR2 FQNEAQ (reference sequence). The CDR3 runs 16 residues. The CDR3 reads CASSSWTSGYGDTQYF. As DNA, the CDR3 is TGTGCCAGCAGCTCATGGACTAGCGGGTATGGGGATACGCAGTATTTT.